The rows below give T cell receptor beta chains drawn from one sample of a study of CD8+ T cells in alopecia areata. The assay was immunoSEQ multiplex PCR, and TCRdb's table has in-frame clones only and misses some. The top ten hold roughly 8% of the sample, which has approximately 18,000 clones, 50% to 70% seen once. The material was skin, obtained at week 4, from a patient treated with tofacitinib. The origin of the receptors is a human donor with alopecia areata. Each CDR3 is given with its conserved first and last residue. D genes are given only for firm matches. Size is stated for part of the rows, as once, few or many counts, or as a class when the clone is expanded.

clone size,D gene,J gene,V gene,CDR3 DNA,CDR3 protein
-,-,TRBJ1-6,TRBV4-1,TGCGCCAGCAGCCTGAGGGGGTCCTATAATTCACCCCTCCACTTT,CASSLRGSYNSPLHF
few,-,TRBJ1-2,TRBV27,TGTGCCAGCACGAGCCTTTCATCGGGACCTAATTTTAACTATGGCTACACCTTC,CASTSLSSGPNFNYGYTF
-,-,TRBJ1-2,TRBV4-1,TGCGCCAGCAGCCAATGGACCCTAGATAACTATGGCTACACCTTC,CASSQWTLDNYGYTF
-,-,TRBJ2-2,TRBV18,TGTGCCAGCTCACCACTAAACAGGGTTGACGGGGAGCTGTTTTTT,CASSPLNRVDGELFF
medium-sized,TRBD1,TRBJ1-4,TRBV5-4,TGTGCCAGCAGTTTTGCCGGGACAGGGGGTAATGAAAAACTGTTTTTT,CASSFAGTGGNEKLFF
-,TRBD2,TRBJ2-1,TRBV9,TGTGCCAGCAGCGTATATAGCGGGGGCCGACCCAATGAGCAGTTCTTC,CASSVYSGGRPNEQFF
-,-,TRBJ1-1,TRBV7-8,TGTGCCAGCAGCTTATCTGGCATCCTGGGCACTGAAGCTTTCTTT,CASSLSGILGTEAFF
-,-,TRBJ2-1,TRBV27,TGTGCCAGCGGACCCGACAATGAGCAGTTCTTC,CASGPDNEQFF
-,TRBD2,TRBJ2-2,TRBV27,TGTGCCAGCAGTTTGACTAGCGGGTTCGTTACCGGGGAGCTGTTTTTT,CASSLTSGFVTGELFF
-,TRBD2,TRBJ2-3,TRBV7-2,TGTGCCAGCAGTCCTCGACCGGGACTAGCGGGGATCACAGATACGCAGTATTTT,CASSPRPGLAGITDTQYF
-,-,TRBJ1-4,TRBV2,TGTGCCAGCAAGAGAGGGGATAATGAAAAACTGTTTTTT,CASKRGDNEKLFF
medium-sized,TRBD2,TRBJ2-1,TRBV4-2,TGTGCCAGCAGCCAAGCTACTAGCGGGGACAATGAGCAGTTCTTC,CASSQATSGDNEQFF
-,-,TRBJ2-1,TRBV4-1,TGCGCCAGCAGCCAAGAGGGTAGGCGCAATGAGCAGTTCTTC,CASSQEGRRNEQFF
-,TRBD2,TRBJ2-3,TRBV28,TGTGCCAGTGAGCGGGGGGCCGGAGATACGCAGTATTTT,CASERGAGDTQYF
few,TRBD1,TRBJ1-2,TRBV6-1,TGTGCCAGCAGTTTACACAGGGGGTGGAACTATGGCTACACCTTC,CASSLHRGWNYGYTF
large,-,TRBJ2-3,TRBV10-3,TGTGCCATCAGTGCCCCGACAGAGAATACGCAGTATTTT,CAISAPTENTQYF
-,-,TRBJ1-5,TRBV11-2,TGTGCCAGCAGCTTTTCGGGGTATCAGCCCCAGCATTTT,CASSFSGYQPQHF
few,TRBD2,TRBJ2-7,TRBV4-1,TGCGCCAGCAGCCAAGATGTGTCTAGCGGCCCAACTAGCTCCTACGAGCAGTACTTC,CASSQDVSSGPTSSYEQYF
-,-,TRBJ2-5,TRBV5-5,TGTGCCAGCAGAACAGGGATCCAAGAGACCCAGTACTTC,CASRTGIQETQYF
few,-,TRBJ2-1,TRBV6-5,TGTGCCAGCAGTACGATAGAGAGTGGAGAGCAGTTCTTC,CASSTIESGEQFF
-,-,TRBJ1-2,TRBV4-2,TGTGCCAGCAGCCAAGGGACGGTATGGGACTATGGCTACACCTTC,CASSQGTVWDYGYTF
-,-,TRBJ2-7,TRBV5-1,TGCGCCAGCAGCTTGGGGGACACGAGCTCCTACGAGCAGTACTTC,CASSLGDTSSYEQYF